This entry lists 8 T cell receptor beta chains sequenced from one sample in a study of blood T cells in healthy people across ages. Through a sample-barcoded 5' primer and a J-beta primer mix, a second PCR was run for about 6 to 11 cycles. TCRdb reprocessed the 5' RACE reads via MiXCR and lists one record per CDR3 protein. In the table there are roughly 1.7 million distinct CDR3 sequences, about 32% of which are singletons. Sequencing was performed on blood. All receptors come from a woman in her 30s in good health.

This clonotype came up a few times. This sequence joins TRBV20-1 and TRBJ2-7; D is possibly TRBD2 (5 bases). Trimming removed 0 bases at V and 0 bases at J, with 12 bases between. Germline loops: CDR1 DFQATT, CDR2 SNEGSKA (reference sequence). This CDR3 region has 15 residues. In nucleotides, the CDR3 is TGCAGTGCTAGAGATCTTAGAGGGAACTCCTACGAGCAGTACTTC. Translation: CSARDLRGNSYEQYF.

The chain uses TRBV20-1 and TRBJ2-5; 8 bases align to TRBD2. The CDR3 loop spans 15 amino acids. V gave up 7 bases and J gave up 2 bases; unmatched junction bases: 12. Germline assignment: CDR1 DFQATT and CDR2 SNEGSKA (reference sequence). The CDR3 is CSGTALTSVQETQYF. The CDR3 bases are TGCAGTGGCACAGCACTGACTAGCGTACAAGAGACCCAGTACTTC.

This clonotype has just a few counts. The rearrangement uses TRBV27 and TRBJ2-7; D perhaps matches TRBD1 (6 bases). The germline V gene has CDR1 MNHEY and CDR2 SMNVEV (reference sequence). The CDR3 is made up of 15 amino acids. Between the trimmed V and J ends, which lost 2 bases and 1 base, there was a span of 12 bases. In DNA, the CDR3 is TGTGCCAGCAGTTTAATGCAGGGGCCTTCCTACGAGCAGTACTTC. Encoded protein: CASSLMQGPSYEQYF.

This clonotype has a count of ten or more. The CDR3 DNA sequence: TGCAGTGCCCCCGGGGGCCCCATGACCCAGTACTTC. Protein: CSAPGGPMTQYF. The V call is TRBV20-1, the J call TRBJ2-5; D tentatively fits TRBD1 or TRBD2 (6 bases each). Germline lookup yields CDR1 DFQATT and CDR2 SNEGSKA (reference sequence). This CDR3 spans 12 amino acids. The V gene lost 6 bases and the J gene lost 7 bases, with 15 bases spanning the gap.

The chain combines TRBV28 with TRBJ1-5, with 9 positions matching TRBD1. Unmatched junction bases numbered 5, after V lost 2 bases and J lost 3 bases. The V gene's germline CDR1 is MDHEN and CDR2 SYDVKM. CDR3 length: 16 amino acids. CDR3 residues: CASSLRDRGANQPQHF. CDR3 bases: TGTGCCAGCAGTTTACGAGACAGGGGGGCCAATCAGCCCCAGCATTTT.

This chain joins TRBV4-1 and TRBJ1-2, with 8 nucleotides matching TRBD1. The V gene end was trimmed by 0 bases and the J gene end by 8 bases; junction bases not matched to a gene: 8. The CDR3 is 15 residues long. CDR1 MGHRA and CDR2 YSYEKL come from the germline V gene. Here the CDR3 DNA reads TGCGCCAGCAGCCAAGACAGGGGGCTTGGTAGCGGCTACACCTTC. Translated, it gives CASSQDRGLGSGYTF.

This chain joins TRBV20-1 and TRBJ1-2, with 7 bases matching TRBD1. The CDR3 contains 12 residues. The germline V gene has CDR1 DFQATT and CDR2 SNEGSKA (reference sequence). V was pared by 0 bases and J by 6 bases, with 1 base of the junction left unmatched. The CDR3 is CSAREGTDGYTF. The CDR3 coding sequence is TGCAGTGCTAGAGAAGGGACAGATGGCTACACCTTC.

This clonotype has only a few counts. The chain has TRBV11-2 and TRBJ2-1; 8 nucleotides align to TRBD2. The germline V gene encodes CDR1 SGHAT and CDR2 FQNNGV. The CDR3 contains 17 residues. V was clipped by 1 base and J by 7 bases; unmatched bases: 12. This CDR3 is CASSLARFGGARNEQFF. In nucleotides, the CDR3 is TGTGCCAGCAGCTTAGCGAGGTTCGGGGGGGCCCGGAATGAGCAGTTCTTC.